The next 4 T cell receptor beta chains were all read from a single sample in a study of tumor-infiltrating lymphocytes in localized non-small cell lung cancer. Produced via immunoSEQ multiplex PCR; TCRdb's table is partial and in-frame only. The sample has 9,500 to 12,000 clones; 50% to 75% are singletons. The sample comprised uninvolved lung tissue not adjacent to the tumor. These receptors were collected from a human donor with non-small cell lung cancer.

This clone is medium-sized in the sample. The chain couples TRBV5-5 to TRBJ1-5; D perhaps matches TRBD1 (5 bases). Trimming shortened V by 3 bases and J by 0 bases, and 10 bases separated the two germline ends. The length of the CDR3 is 15 residues. The germline V gene has CDR1 SGHKS and CDR2 YYEKEE (reference sequence). The CDR3 DNA reads as TGTGCCAGCAGCTATTACACAGGTAGCAATCAGCCCCAGCATTTT. Translation: CASSYYTGSNQPQHF. The full variable domain, in which reference TRBV5-5 and TRBJ1-5 provide the parts outside the CDR3, is DAGVTQSPTHLIKTRGQQVTLRCSPISGHKSVSWYQQVLGQGPQFIFQYYEKEERGRGNFPDRFSARQFPNYSSELNVNALLLGDSALYLCASSYYTGSNQPQHFGDGTRLSIL.

This clone was detected only a few times. The chain employs TRBV19 and TRBJ2-1; the match to TRBD1 covers 7 bases. CDR1 and CDR2 from the germline V gene are LNHDA and SQIVND (reference sequence). V lost 7 bases, J lost 5 bases, and 8 bases stayed unmatched. This CDR3 spans 14 amino acids. CDR3 nucleotide sequence: TGTGCCAGTACTCGGACAGGAGAAAACAATGAGCAGTTCTTC. This translates into CASTRTGENNEQFF.

This clone was seen just once. The V call is TRBV7-3, the J call TRBJ1-1, with TRBD1 as a possible D gene (5 bases). Looked up from germline, CDR1 is SGHTA and CDR2 is FQGTGA. The CDR3 sequence is 14 residues long. V lost 0 bases to trimming and J lost 5 bases, with 10 bases between them. CDR3 nucleotide sequence: TGTGCCAGCAGCTTAACACGGGGGGAAACTGAAGCTTTCTTT. This sequence encodes CASSLTRGETEAFF.

The rearrangement uses TRBV28 and TRBJ2-1, with D perhaps being TRBD1 or TRBD2 (6 bases each). The CDR3 is 14 residues long. From germline, CDR1 is MDHEN and CDR2 SYDVKM. Trimming pared 5 bases from V and 7 bases from J, leaving 15 bases between. The CDR3 nucleotides read TGTGCCAGCAGTCCGGGGGCCTGGGGGAATGAGCAGTTCTTC. Its protein is CASSPGAWGNEQFF.